This TCR beta chain is drawn from a study of shared clonotypes between healthy human individuals. For the study at large: Contributing individuals were a couple of females and a few males aged 18 to 49.

J gave up 1 base and V 6 bases, and 0 bases lay outside the gene matches. Germline lookup yields CDR1 MGHDK and CDR2 SYGVNS. The CDR3 length is 14 residues. Generated by immunoSEQ multiplex PCR, the TCRdb table keeps only in-frame clones and is missing some. The data show approximately 1,000,000 clones, approximately 80% seen once. The J gene is TRBJ2-3, the V gene TRBV25-1, with TRBD2 matching over 11 bases. The TCR originated in a man aged 18-30 years in good health. Some clones in this sample may be carry-over from other donors' samples. What was sequenced was memory CD4+ T cells from PBMCs. Indicated subset: CD45RA-negative fraction. The chain's CDR3 is CASRLAGGTDTQYF. The CDR3 nucleotides are TGTGCCAGCAGACTAGCGGGAGGCACAGATACGCAGTATTTT.